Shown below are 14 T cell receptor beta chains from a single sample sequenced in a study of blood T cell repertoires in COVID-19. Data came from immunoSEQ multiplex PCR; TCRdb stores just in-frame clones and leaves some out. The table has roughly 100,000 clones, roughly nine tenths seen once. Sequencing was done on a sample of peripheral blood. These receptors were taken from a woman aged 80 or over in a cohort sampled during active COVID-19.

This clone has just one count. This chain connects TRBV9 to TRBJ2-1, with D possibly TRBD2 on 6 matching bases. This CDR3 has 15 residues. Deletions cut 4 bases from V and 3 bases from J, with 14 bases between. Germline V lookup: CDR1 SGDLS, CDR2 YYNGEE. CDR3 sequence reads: CASSLERAHYNEQFF. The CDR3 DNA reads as TGTGCCAGCAGCTTAGAGCGGGCCCACTACAATGAGCAGTTCTTC.

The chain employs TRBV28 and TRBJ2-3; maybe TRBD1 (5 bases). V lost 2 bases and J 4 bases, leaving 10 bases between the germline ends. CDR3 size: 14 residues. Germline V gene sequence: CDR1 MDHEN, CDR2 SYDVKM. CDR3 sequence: CASSLRGAADTQYF. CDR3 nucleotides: TGTGCCAGCAGTTTAAGGGGCGCGGCAGATACGCAGTATTTT.

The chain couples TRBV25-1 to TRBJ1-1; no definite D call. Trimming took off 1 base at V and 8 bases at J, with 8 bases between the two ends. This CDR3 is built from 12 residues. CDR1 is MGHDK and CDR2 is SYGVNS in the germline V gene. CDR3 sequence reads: CASSESNREAFF. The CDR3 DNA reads TGTGCCAGCAGTGAATCGAACAGAGAAGCTTTCTTT. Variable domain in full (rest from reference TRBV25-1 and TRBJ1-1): EADIYQTPRYLVIGTGKKITLECSQTMGHDKMYWYQQDPGMELHLIHYSYGVNSTEKGDLSSESTVSRIRTEHFPLTLESARPSHTSQYLCASSESNREAFFGQGTRLTVV.

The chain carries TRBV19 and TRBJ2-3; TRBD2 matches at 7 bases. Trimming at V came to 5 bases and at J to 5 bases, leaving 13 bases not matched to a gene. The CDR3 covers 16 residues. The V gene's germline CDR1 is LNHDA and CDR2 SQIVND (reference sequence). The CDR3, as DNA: TGTGCCAGTAGTCTTTGGGGGAGGGCCTCCGGAGATACGCAGTATTTT. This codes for CASSLWGRASGDTQYF.

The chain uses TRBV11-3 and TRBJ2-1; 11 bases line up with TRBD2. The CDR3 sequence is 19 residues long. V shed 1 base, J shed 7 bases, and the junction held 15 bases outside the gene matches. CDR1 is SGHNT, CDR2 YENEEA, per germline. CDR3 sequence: CASSLAGTSGGTTGNEQFF. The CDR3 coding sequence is TGTGCCAGCAGCTTAGCAGGGACTAGCGGAGGGACAACCGGGAATGAGCAGTTCTTC.

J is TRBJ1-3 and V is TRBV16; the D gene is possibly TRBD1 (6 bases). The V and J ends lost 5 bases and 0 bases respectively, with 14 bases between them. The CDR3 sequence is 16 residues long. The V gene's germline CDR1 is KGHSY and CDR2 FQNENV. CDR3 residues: CASSYEGGASGNTIYF. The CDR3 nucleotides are TGTGCCAGCAGCTACGAGGGGGGGGCCTCTGGAAACACCATATATTTT.

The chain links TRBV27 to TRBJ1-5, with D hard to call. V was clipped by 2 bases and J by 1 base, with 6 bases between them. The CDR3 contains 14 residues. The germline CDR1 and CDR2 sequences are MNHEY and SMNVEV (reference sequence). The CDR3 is CASSLKRSNQPQHF. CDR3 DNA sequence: TGTGCCAGCAGTTTAAAGCGGAGCAATCAGCCCCAGCATTTT.

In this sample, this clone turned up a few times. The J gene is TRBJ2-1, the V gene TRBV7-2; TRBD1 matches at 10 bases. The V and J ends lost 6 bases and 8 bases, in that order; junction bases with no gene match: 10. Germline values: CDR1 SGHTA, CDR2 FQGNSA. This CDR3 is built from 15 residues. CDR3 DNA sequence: TGTGCCAGCAGGAACCGGGACAGGGGAGGCTATGAGCAGTTCTTC. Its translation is CASRNRDRGGYEQFF.

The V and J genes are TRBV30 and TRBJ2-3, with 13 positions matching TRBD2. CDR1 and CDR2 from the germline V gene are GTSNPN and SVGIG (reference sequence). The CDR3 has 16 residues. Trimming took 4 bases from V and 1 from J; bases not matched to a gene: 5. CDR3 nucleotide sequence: TGTGCCTGGAATGTACTAGCGGGGGGGGGCACAGATACGCAGTATTTT. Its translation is CAWNVLAGGGTDTQYF.

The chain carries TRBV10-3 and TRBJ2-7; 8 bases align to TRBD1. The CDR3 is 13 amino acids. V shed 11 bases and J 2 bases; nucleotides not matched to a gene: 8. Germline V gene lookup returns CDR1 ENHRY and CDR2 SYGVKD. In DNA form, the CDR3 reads TGTGCCTCAATTGGACAGGGAGCCTACGAGCAGTACTTC. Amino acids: CASIGQGAYEQYF.

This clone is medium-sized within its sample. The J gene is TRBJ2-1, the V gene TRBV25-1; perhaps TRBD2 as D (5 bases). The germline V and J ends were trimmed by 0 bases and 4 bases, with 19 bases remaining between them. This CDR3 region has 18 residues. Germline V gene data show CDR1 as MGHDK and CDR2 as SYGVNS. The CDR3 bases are TGTGCCAGCAGTGAATACCCCCACCTCATGAGGGTTTACAATGAGCAGTTCTTC. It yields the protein CASSEYPHLMRVYNEQFF.

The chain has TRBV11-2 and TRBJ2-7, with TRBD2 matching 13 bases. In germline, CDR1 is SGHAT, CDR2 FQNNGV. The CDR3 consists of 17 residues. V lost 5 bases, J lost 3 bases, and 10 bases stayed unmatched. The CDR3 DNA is TGTGCCAGCAGCACCCAAGGGACTAGCGGGGTTATCTACGAGCAGTACTTC. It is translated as CASSTQGTSGVIYEQYF.

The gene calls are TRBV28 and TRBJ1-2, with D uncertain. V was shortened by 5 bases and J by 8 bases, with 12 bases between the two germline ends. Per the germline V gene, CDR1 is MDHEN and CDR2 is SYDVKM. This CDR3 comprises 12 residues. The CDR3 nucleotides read TGTGCCAGCAGTCCTATCTACGAGGGCTACACCTTC. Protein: CASSPIYEGYTF.

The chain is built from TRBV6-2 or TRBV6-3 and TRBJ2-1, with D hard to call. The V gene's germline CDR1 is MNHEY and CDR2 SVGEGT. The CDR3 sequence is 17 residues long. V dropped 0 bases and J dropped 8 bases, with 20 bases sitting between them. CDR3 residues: CASSYSVLAVFSDEQFF. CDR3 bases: TGTGCCAGCAGTTACTCGGTTCTTGCCGTGTTTAGTGATGAGCAGTTCTTC.